Sequencing of this TCR beta chain was carried out in a study of blood T cell repertoires in COVID-19. TCRdb's table, derived via immunoSEQ multiplex PCR, lists solely in-frame clones and lacks some. The sample shows about 230,000 clones, around four fifths of them seen only once. The sequencing input was peripheral blood. This TCR derives from a woman of 80 years or more with active or convalescent COVID-19.

CDR3 DNA: TGTGCCAGCAGTTACAAGGGGATTCAGTTCTTC. Protein: CASSYKGIQFF. The chain couples TRBV6-5 to TRBJ2-1, with TRBD1 as a possible D gene (5 bases). This CDR3 is built from 11 residues. Germline V gene sequence: CDR1 MNHEY, CDR2 SVGAGI. V was cut by 2 bases and J by 13 bases, with 9 bases left in between.